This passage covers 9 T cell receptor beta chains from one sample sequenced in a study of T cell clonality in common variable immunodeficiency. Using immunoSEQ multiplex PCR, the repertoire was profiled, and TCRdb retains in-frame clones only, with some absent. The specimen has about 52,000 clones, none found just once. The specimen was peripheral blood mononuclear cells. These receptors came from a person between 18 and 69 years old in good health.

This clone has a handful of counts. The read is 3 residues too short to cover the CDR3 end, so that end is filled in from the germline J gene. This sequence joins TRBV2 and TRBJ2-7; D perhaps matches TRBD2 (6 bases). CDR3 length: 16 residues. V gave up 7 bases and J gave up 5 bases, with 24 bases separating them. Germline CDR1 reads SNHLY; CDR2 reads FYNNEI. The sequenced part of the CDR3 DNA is TGTGCCAGCAAAGAATTTAGGGACTCCGTCCGGGACGAG. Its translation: CASKEFRDSVRDE. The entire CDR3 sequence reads CASKEFRDSVRDEQYF.

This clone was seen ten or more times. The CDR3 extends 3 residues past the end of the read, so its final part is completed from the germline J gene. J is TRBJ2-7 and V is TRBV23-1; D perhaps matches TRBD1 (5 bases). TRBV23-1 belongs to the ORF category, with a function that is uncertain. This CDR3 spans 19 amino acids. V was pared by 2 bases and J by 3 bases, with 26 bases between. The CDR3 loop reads CASSQIWVVGPLVGYEQYF. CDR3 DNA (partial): TGCGCCAGCAGTCAAATCTGGGTAGTGGGGCCCCTGGTGGGCTACGAG.

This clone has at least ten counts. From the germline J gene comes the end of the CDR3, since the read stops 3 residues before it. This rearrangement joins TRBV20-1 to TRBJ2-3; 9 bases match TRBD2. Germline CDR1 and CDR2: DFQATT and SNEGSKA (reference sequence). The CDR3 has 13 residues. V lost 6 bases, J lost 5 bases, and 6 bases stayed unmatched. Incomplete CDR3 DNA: TGCAGTGCACCGCTAGCGGGGCTAGATACG. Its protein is CSAPLAGLDT. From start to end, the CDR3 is CSAPLAGLDTQYF.

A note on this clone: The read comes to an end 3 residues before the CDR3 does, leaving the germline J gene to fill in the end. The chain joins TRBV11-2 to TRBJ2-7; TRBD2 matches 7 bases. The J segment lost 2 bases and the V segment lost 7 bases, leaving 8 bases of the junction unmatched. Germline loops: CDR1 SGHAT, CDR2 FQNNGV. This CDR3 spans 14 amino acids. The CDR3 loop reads CASIAGTTPYEQYF. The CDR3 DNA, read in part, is TGTGCCAGCATCGCCGGGACTACCCCCTACGAG.

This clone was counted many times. The CDR3 protein is CSGWSSLVQTQYF. The sequenced CDR3 bases are TGCAGTGGCTGGTCTAGCCTAGTTCAGACC. The chain couples TRBV20-1 to TRBJ2-5; the D gene is possibly TRBD2 (5 bases). Read coverage stops 3 residues before the CDR3 terminus; the germline J gene supplies the remainder. The germline V gene has CDR1 DFQATT and CDR2 SNEGSKA (reference sequence). Trimming stripped 7 bases from V and 6 bases from J, with 18 bases between. This CDR3 region has 13 residues.

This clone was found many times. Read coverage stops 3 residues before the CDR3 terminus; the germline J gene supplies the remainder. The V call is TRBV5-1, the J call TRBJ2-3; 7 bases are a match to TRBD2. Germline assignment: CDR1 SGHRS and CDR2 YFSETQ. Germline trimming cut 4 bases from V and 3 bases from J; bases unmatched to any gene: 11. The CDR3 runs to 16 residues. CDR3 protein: CASSRGLPGGTDTQYF. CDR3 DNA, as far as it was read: TGCGCCAGCAGCAGGGGACTACCGGGGGGAACAGATACG.

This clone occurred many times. The CDR3 reads CASSLMGQETQYF. The sequenced CDR3 bases are TGTGCCAGCAGCTTAATGGGGCAGGAGACC. The rearrangement joins TRBV7-7 to TRBJ2-5; a weak D match, TRBD1 (5 bases). The read falls 3 residues short of the CDR3 end, and the missing part is taken from the germline J gene. The germline CDR1 and CDR2 sequences are SSHAT and FNYEAQ (reference sequence). Trimming stripped 2 bases from V and 5 bases from J, with 9 bases between. The CDR3 totals 13 residues.

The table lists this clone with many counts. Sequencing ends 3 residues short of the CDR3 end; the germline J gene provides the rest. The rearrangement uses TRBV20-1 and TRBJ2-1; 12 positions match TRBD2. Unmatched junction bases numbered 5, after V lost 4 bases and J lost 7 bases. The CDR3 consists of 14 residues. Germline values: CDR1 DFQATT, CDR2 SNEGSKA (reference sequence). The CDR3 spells CSAKTSGRGNEQFF. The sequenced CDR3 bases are TGCAGTGCTAAGACTAGCGGGAGAGGTAATGAG.

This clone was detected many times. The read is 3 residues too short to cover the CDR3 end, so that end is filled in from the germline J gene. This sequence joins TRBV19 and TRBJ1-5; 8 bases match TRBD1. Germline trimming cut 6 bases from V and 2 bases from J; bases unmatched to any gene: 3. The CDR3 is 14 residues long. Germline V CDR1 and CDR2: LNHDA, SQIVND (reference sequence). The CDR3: CASRPGGGNQPQHF. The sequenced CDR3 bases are TGTGCCAGTAGGCCAGGGGGCGGCAATCAGCCC.